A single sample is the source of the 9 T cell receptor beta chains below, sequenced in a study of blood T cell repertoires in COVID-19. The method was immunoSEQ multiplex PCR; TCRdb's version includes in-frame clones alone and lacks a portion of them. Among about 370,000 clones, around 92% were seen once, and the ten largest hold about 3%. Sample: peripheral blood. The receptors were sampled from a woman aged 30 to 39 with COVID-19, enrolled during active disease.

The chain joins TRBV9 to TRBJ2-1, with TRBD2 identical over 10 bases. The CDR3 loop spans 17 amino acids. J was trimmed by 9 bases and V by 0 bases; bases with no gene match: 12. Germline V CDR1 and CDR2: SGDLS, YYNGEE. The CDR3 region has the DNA TGTGCCAGCAGCGTAGCTACGGGGCTAGCGGGAGCGAGTGAGCAGTTCTTC. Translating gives CASSVATGLAGASEQFF.

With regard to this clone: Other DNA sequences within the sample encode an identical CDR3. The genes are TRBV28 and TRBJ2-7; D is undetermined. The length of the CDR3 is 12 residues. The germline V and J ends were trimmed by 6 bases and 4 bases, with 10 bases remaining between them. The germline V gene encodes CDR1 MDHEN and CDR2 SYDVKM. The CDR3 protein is CASSLSGYEQYF. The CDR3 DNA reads TGTGCCAGCAGCTTGTCGGGTTACGAGCAGTACTTC.

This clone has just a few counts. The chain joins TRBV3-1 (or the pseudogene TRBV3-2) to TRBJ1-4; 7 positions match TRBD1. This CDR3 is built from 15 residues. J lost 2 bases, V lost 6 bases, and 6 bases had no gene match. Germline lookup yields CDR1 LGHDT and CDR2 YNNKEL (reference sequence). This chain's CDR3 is CASSRQGRTNEKLFF. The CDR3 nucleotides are TGTGCCAGCAGTCGACAGGGAAGGACTAATGAAAAACTGTTTTTT.

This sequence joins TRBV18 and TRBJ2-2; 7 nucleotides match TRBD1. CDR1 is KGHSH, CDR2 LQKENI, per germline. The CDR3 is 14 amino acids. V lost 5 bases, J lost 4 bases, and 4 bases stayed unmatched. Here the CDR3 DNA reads TGTGCCAGCTCAGCGAACAGGGGCACCGGGGAGCTGTTTTTT. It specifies CASSANRGTGELFF.

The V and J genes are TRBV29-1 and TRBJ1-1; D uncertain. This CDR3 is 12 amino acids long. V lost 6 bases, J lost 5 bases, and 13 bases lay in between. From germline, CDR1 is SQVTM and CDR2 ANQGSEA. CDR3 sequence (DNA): TGCAGCGTAGAGGGAGGAGGGACTGAAGCTTTCTTT. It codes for CSVEGGGTEAFF.

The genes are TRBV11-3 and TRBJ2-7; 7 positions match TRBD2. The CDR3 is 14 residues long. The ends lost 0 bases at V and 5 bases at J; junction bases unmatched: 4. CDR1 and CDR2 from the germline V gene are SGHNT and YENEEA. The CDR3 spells CASSLDRRGDEQYF. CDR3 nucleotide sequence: TGTGCCAGCAGCTTAGATCGACGGGGGGACGAGCAGTACTTC.

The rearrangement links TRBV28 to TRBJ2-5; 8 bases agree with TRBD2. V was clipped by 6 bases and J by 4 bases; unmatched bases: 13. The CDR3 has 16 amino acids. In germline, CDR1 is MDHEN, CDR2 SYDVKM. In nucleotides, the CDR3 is TGTGCCAGCAGCCGTACCTGGCGGGGGGCGAGAGAGACCCAGTACTTC. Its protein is CASSRTWRGARETQYF.

CDR3 region: CASSDRKDRPDSEQYV. The CDR3, as DNA: TGTGCCAGCAGTGACCGAAAGGACAGGCCAGACAGCGAGCAGTACGTC. V is TRBV6-4 and J is TRBJ2-7, with 7 bases aligning to TRBD1. This CDR3 region has 16 residues. J lost 6 bases, V lost 2 bases, and 13 bases had no gene match. Germline values: CDR1 MRHNA, CDR2 SNTAGT.

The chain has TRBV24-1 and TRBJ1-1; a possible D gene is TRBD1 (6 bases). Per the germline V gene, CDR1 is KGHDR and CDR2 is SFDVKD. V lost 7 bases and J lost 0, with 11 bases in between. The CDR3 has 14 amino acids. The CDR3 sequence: CATSSQGLNTEAFF. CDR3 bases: TGTGCCACCAGCTCGCAGGGGTTGAACACTGAAGCTTTCTTT.